This T cell receptor (beta chain) was sequenced for a study of blood T cells in healthy people across ages. CDR1 and CDR2 from the germline V gene are KGHSH and LQKENI. The CDR3 is 14 residues long. Comment on this clonotype: A read error may produce the germline difference seen at one junction end.

PCR was performed a second time for 7 to 11 cycles using a sample-barcoded 5' primer and a J-beta primer mix. Each cDNA molecule, via a template-switch adaptor with 12 random nucleotides, was tagged. TCRdb called the 5' RACE reads again in MiXCR, with one record for every CDR3 protein. The table records 650,000 to 700,000 distinct CDR3 sequences, around 50% of them present only once. Material for sequencing was blood. This chain connects TRBV18 to TRBJ2-3; D remains ambiguous. This TCR came from a woman of 80 years or more in good health. The CDR3 spells CAGSPEFSTDTQYF. The CDR3, as DNA: TGTGCCGGCTCACCCGAATTTAGCACAGATACGCAGTATTTT.